This T cell receptor beta chain was captured by sequencing in a study of T cell responses to AZD1222 COVID-19 vaccine. Broader study findings: Mostly white British, mostly female donors; authors suggested clonal diversity may be underestimated. The breadth and depth of Spike-specific TCRs increased once two AZD1222 doses had been given. Vaccine-associated CD4 TCRs spanned spike, dominant at 160-218 and 743-854.

This clone showed up just once. The target antigen is unknown. V was cut by 1 base and J by 0 bases, with 6 bases left in between. The CDR3 has 14 amino acids. Germline V CDR1 and CDR2: MGHRA, YSYEKL. Measured with immunoSEQ multiplex PCR; TCRdb has only the in-frame clones, and not every one. The sample yields tens of thousands of clones, approximately 90% seen once. The sample here was peripheral blood, taken 28 days after the second dose of the MenACWY control vaccine. The V gene is TRBV4-1, the J gene TRBJ1-2; D is possibly TRBD1 (5 bases). This clonotype was obtained from an adult who received the MenACWY meningococcal vaccine as a control. The CDR3 nucleotides are TGCGCCAGCAGCCAAGCAGGGACTAACTATGGCTACACCTTC. Amino acid sequence: CASSQAGTNYGYTF.